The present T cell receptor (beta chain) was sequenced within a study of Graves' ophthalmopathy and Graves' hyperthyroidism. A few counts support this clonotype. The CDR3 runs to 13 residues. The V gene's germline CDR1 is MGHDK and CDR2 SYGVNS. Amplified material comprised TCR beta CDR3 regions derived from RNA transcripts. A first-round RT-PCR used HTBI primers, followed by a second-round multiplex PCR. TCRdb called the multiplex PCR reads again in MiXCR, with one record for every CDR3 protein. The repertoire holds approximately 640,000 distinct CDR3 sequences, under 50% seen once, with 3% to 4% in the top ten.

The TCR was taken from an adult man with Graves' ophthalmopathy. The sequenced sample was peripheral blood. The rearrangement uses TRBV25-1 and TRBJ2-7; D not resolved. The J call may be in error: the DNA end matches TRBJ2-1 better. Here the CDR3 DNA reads TGTGCCAGCAGTGAGACCAGTGGGGATGAGCAGTTCTTC. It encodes CASSETSGDEQFF.